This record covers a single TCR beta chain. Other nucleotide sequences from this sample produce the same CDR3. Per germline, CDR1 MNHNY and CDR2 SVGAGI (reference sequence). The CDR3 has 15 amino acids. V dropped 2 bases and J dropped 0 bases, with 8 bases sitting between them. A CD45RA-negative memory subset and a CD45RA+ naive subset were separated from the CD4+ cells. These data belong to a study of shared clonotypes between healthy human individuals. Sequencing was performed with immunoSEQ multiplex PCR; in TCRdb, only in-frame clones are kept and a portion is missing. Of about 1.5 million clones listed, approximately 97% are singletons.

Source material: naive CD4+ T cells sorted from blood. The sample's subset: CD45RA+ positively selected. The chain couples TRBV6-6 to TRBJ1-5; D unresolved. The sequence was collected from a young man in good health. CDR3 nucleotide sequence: TGTGCCAGCAGTTACCTGAAGGATAGCAATCAGCCCCAGCATTTT. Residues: CASSYLKDSNQPQHF.